The 3 T cell receptor beta chains presented below share a single source sample, sequenced in a study of T cell responses to AZD1222 COVID-19 vaccine. Generated by immunoSEQ multiplex PCR, the TCRdb table keeps only in-frame clones and is missing some. The sample lists some 150,000 clones; 85% to 95% were seen once. The starting material was peripheral blood, obtained on day 0 of AZD1222 vaccination. Source of these receptors: an adult in good health.

This clone showed up just once. The chain combines TRBV5-1 with TRBJ2-2; possible D gene TRBD1, 5 bases. CDR1 and CDR2 from the germline V gene are SGHRS and YFSETQ. The ends were cut back, 4 bases at V and 4 bases at J, with 11 bases in the middle. The CDR3 runs 14 residues. Here the CDR3 reads CASSGASGTGELFF. In nucleotides, the CDR3 is TGCGCCAGCAGCGGGGCCTCGGGCACCGGGGAGCTGTTTTTT. The full variable domain, completed using reference TRBV5-1 and TRBJ2-2, is KAGVTQTPRYLIKTRGQQVTLSCSPISGHRSVSWYQQTPGQGLQFLFEYFSETQRNKGNFPGRFSGRQFSNSRSEMNVSTLELGDSALYLCASSGASGTGELFFGEGSRLTVL.

The chain carries TRBV2 and TRBJ1-1; no reliable D call. The CDR3 has 15 residues. Germline CDR1 is SNHLY and CDR2 is FYNNEI. Trimming took 3 bases from V and 5 from J, leaving 16 bases between them. The CDR3 protein is CASSEDPSIGTEAFF. The CDR3 DNA reads as TGTGCCAGCAGTGAGGACCCCTCTATTGGGACTGAAGCTTTCTTT.

V is TRBV6-5 and J is TRBJ1-2; D perhaps matches TRBD1 (5 bases). The CDR3 is made up of 13 amino acids. V lost 10 bases and J 3 bases, leaving 15 bases between the germline ends. The germline CDR1 and CDR2 sequences are MNHEY and SVGAGI. The CDR3 region is CATYRGVHYGYTF. CDR3 nucleotide sequence: TGTGCCACCTATCGGGGGGTGCACTATGGCTACACCTTC.